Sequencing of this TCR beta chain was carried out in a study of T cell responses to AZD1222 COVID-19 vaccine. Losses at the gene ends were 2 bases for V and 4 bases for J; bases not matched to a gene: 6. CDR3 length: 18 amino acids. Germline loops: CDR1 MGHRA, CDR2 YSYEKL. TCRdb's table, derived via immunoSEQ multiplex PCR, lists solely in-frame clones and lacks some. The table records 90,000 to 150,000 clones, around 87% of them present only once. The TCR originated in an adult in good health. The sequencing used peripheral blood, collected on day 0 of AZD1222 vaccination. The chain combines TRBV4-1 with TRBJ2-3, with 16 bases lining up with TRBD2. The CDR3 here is CASSQLIGTSGGADTQYF. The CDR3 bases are TGCGCCAGCAGCCAACTAATCGGGACTAGCGGGGGGGCAGATACGCAGTATTTT.